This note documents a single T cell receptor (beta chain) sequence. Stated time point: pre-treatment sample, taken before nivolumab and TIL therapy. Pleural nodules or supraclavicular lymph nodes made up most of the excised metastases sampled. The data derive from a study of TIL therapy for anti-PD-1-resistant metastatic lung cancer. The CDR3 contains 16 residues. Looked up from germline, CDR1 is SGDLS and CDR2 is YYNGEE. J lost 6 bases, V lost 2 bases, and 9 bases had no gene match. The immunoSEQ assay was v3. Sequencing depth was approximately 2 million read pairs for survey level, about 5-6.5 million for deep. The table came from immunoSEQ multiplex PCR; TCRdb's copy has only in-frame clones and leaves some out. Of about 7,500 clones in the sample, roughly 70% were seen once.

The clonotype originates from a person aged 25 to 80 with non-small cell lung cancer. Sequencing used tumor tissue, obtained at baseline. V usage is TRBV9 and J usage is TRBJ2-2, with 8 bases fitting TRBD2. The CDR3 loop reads CASSVPPGLVAGELFF. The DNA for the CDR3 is TGTGCCAGCAGCGTCCCACCGGGACTAGTCGCCGGGGAGCTGTTTTTT. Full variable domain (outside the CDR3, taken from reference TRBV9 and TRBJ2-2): DSGVTQTPKHLITATGQRVTLRCSPRSGDLSVYWYQQSLDQGLQFLIQYYNGEERAKGNILERFSAQQFPDLHSELNLSSLELGDSALYFCASSVPPGLVAGELFFGEGSRLTVL.